This T cell receptor beta chain was obtained from a study of graft-versus-host responses after intestinal transplantation. Deletions cut 6 bases from V and 0 bases from J, with 12 bases between. CDR1 and CDR2 from the germline V gene are LNHDA and SQIVND (reference sequence). CDR3 length: 15 amino acids. The repertoire was sequenced with immunoSEQ multiplex PCR; TCRdb's copy has only in-frame clones and lacks some. The sample yields around 36,000 clones, about 95% seen once. Points from the study as a whole: HvG clone declines early post-transplant were associated with peak circulating GvH levels. Allograft graft-versus-host to host-versus-graft clonal ratios ran high in patients with graft-donor T cell macrochimerism.

This clone was seen a few times. As yet, its antigen is unknown. The source is a human donor who was the organ donor for an intestinal transplant. Source: unstimulated CD8+ T cells sorted from spleen or lymph node cells, taken before transplant. J is TRBJ2-1 and V is TRBV19, with a tentative D call TRBD1 (5 bases). CDR3 bases: TGTGCCAGTAGCCTACAGGATACCTCCTACAATGAGCAGTTCTTC. This encodes CASSLQDTSYNEQFF.